The next 30 T cell receptor beta chains were all read from a single sample in a study of T cell clonality in common variable immunodeficiency. The method was immunoSEQ multiplex PCR; TCRdb's version includes in-frame clones alone and lacks a portion of them. The table lists roughly 30,000 clones, with no singletons. Points from the study as a whole: Fewer deletions and N-nucleotide insertions were reportedly seen in common variable immunodeficiency TCR beta sequences.

Their cognate antigens are unknown. Sequenced input: peripheral blood mononuclear cells. These receptors all stem from a human donor with common variable immunodeficiency.

This clone was detected many times. The read is 3 residues too short to cover the CDR3 end, so that end is filled in from the germline J gene. This sequence joins TRBV7-8 and TRBJ1-1; possibly TRBD1 for D (5 bases). CDR3 length equals 16 residues. Trimming took 3 bases from V and 2 from J, leaving 16 bases between them. Germline-derived CDR1 and CDR2 are SGHVS and FQNEAQ. The DNA read from the CDR3 is TGTGCCAGCAGCTTGACGCGGTGGGGGGATAACACTGAA. Translation gives CASSLTRWGDNTE. In full, the CDR3 reads CASSLTRWGDNTEAFF. Drawing the rest from reference TRBV7-8 and TRBJ1-1, the complete variable domain is GAGVSQSPRYKVAKRGQDVALRCDPISGHVSLFWYQQALGQGPEFLTYFQNEAQLDKSGLPSDRFFAERPEGSVSTLKIQRTQQEDSAVYLCASSLTRWGDNTEAFFGQGTRLTVV.

This clone has ten or more counts. The read is 3 residues too short to cover the CDR3 end, so that end is filled in from the germline J gene. The J gene is TRBJ1-2, the V gene TRBV29-1; 8 bases are a match to TRBD1. This CDR3 has 13 residues. Trimming took 4 bases from V and 4 from J; bases not matched to a gene: 5. CDR1 is SQVTM, CDR2 ANQGSEA, per germline. The CDR3 spells CSVATGQGYGYTF. CDR3 DNA (partial): TGCAGCGTTGCCACCGGACAGGGCTATGGC.

This clone has at least ten counts. The CDR3 is cut off 3 residues early in the read; its end comes from the germline J gene. V is TRBV14 and J is TRBJ2-5; TRBD2 agrees at 10 bases. V trimming: 6 bases; J trimming: 0 bases; junction bases outside the gene matches: 4. The germline gives CDR1 SGHDN, CDR2 FVKESK. The CDR3 extends over 15 amino acids. The CDR3 reads CASSLSGRNQETQYF. The sequenced part of the CDR3 DNA is TGTGCCAGCAGTCTTAGCGGGAGGAACCAAGAGACC.

As concerns this clone: The read comes to an end 3 residues before the CDR3 does, leaving the germline J gene to fill in the end. This sequence joins TRBV5-1 and TRBJ2-7; 14 bases align to TRBD2. Germline V gene lookup returns CDR1 SGHRS and CDR2 YFSETQ. CDR3 size: 15 residues. The J segment lost 5 bases and the V segment lost 4 bases, leaving 5 bases of the junction unmatched. The CDR3 sequence: CASSGTSGSTHEQYF. The sequenced CDR3 bases are TGCGCCAGCAGCGGGACTAGCGGGAGCACCCACGAG.

There are many counts of this clone. The CDR3 is cut off 3 residues early in the read; its end comes from the germline J gene. This chain connects TRBV24-1 to TRBJ2-7; 7 bases fit TRBD1. Germline assignment: CDR1 KGHDR and CDR2 SFDVKD. CDR3 size: 15 residues. J was trimmed by 6 bases and V by 7 bases; bases with no gene match: 14. CDR3 amino acids: CATRLPRTGVREQYF. The part of the CDR3 DNA that was read is TGTGCCACCAGGTTGCCAAGGACAGGCGTGCGCGAG.

This clone occurred many times. The sequenced fragment ends 3 residues before the CDR3 boundary, so the rest is inferred from the germline J gene. The gene calls are TRBV5-4 and TRBJ2-3, with TRBD2 matching 8 bases. There are 16 residues in the CDR3. V was pared by 5 bases and J by 0 bases, with 8 bases of the junction left unmatched. Germline lookup yields CDR1 SGHNT and CDR2 YYREEE (reference sequence). Partial CDR3 DNA: TGTGCCAGCAGTGCCCCGGGACTAGTCAGCACAGATACG. It is translated as CASSAPGLVSTDT. The CDR3 as a whole reads CASSAPGLVSTDTQYF.

This clone was detected only a few times. Read data end 3 residues before the CDR3 end; the end is taken from the germline J gene. The V call is TRBV7-9, the J call TRBJ1-2, with D possibly being TRBD1 (6 bases). This CDR3 comprises 14 residues. Germline V CDR1 and CDR2: SEHNR, FQNEAQ (reference sequence). Trimming shortened V by 5 bases and J by 7 bases, and 17 bases separated the two germline ends. Partial CDR3 DNA: TGTGCCAGCAGCCCCCTCGGGGGGGCGCTTGGC. This sequence encodes CASSPLGGALG. The entire CDR3 reads CASSPLGGALGYTF.

With respect to this clone: The CDR3 goes on 3 residues after the read ends, and that part is filled in from the germline J gene. This sequence joins TRBV19 and TRBJ1-1; D is perhaps TRBD1 (6 bases). From germline, CDR1 is LNHDA and CDR2 SQIVND (reference sequence). Trimming shortened V by 6 bases and J by 5 bases, and 22 bases separated the two germline ends. The CDR3 extends over 16 amino acids. The sequenced part of the CDR3 DNA is TGTGCCAGTAGCGGCCCGACAGGAACTCCCTGGACTGAA. Residues: CASSGPTGTPWTE. The entire CDR3 sequence reads CASSGPTGTPWTEAFF. Filled out from reference TRBV19 and TRBJ1-1, the complete variable domain reads DGGITQSPKYLFRKEGQNVTLSCEQNLNHDAMYWYRQDPGQGLRLIYYSQIVNDFQKGDIAEGYSVSREKKESFPLTVTSAQKNPTAFYLCASSGPTGTPWTEAFFGQGTRLTVV.

This clone was seen at least ten times. The DNA ends 3 residues before the CDR3 does, and the rest of the CDR3 is filled in from the germline J gene. The rearrangement links TRBV19 to TRBJ1-1; 9 positions agree with TRBD1. With V trimmed by 6 bases and J by 2 bases, 4 bases remained unmatched. CDR1 and CDR2 (germline): LNHDA, SQIVND (reference sequence). The length of the CDR3 is 14 residues. The CDR3 DNA, read in part, is TGTGCCAGTAGGGACAGGGGTTATAACACTGAA. Translating gives CASRDRGYNTE. The entire CDR3 reads CASRDRGYNTEAFF.

As for this clone: The CDR3 is cut off 3 residues early in the read; its end comes from the germline J gene. V and J are TRBV30 and TRBJ2-1; 12 bases map to TRBD2. Trimming took 3 bases from V and 4 from J; bases not matched to a gene: 7. The germline V gene encodes CDR1 GTSNPN and CDR2 SVGIG (reference sequence). This CDR3 region has 16 residues. The covered CDR3 bases are TGTGCCTGGAGCCCAAAGGGACTAGCGGGTTACAATGAG. As protein: CAWSPKGLAGYNE. The whole CDR3 protein reads CAWSPKGLAGYNEQFF.

This clone has at least ten counts. The junction departs from the called germline gene at one end, perhaps through a read error. The missing CDR3 end, 3 residues past where the read stops, is filled in from the germline J gene. J is TRBJ1-1 and V is TRBV2, with D unclear. The CDR3 length is 14 residues. Germline CDR1 and CDR2: SNHLY and FYNNEI. Incomplete CDR3 DNA: TGTGCCAGCAGCCACCCCACCGCGAACGCTGAA. Residues: CASSHPTANAE. The full CDR3 protein reads CASSHPTANAEAFF.

Concerning this clone itself: The CDR3 end lies 3 residues beyond the end of the read and is filled in from the germline J gene. V gene TRBV7-9 combines with J gene TRBJ2-7; 8 nucleotides agree with TRBD2. CDR1 is SEHNR, CDR2 FQNEAQ, per germline (reference sequence). The ends lost 2 bases at V and 5 bases at J; junction bases unmatched: 2. CDR3 length: 13 amino acids. CDR3 DNA, as far as it was read: TGTGCCAGCAGCTTAACTAGCGGCCACGAG. Translation: CASSLTSGHE. The full CDR3 protein is CASSLTSGHEQYF.

This clone has a count of ten or more. The read gets to within 3 residues of the CDR3 end, and the germline J gene fills in the rest. The V and J genes are TRBV20-1 and TRBJ2-3; D possibly corresponds to TRBD2 (6 bases). V lost 0 bases and J lost 3, with 13 bases in between. Germline assignment: CDR1 DFQATT and CDR2 SNEGSKA (reference sequence). CDR3 length: 15 amino acids. CDR3 DNA, as far as it was read: TGCAGTGCTAGAGATCTAGCGATAGGAACAGATACG. Translating gives CSARDLAIGTDT. The CDR3 in its entirety is CSARDLAIGTDTQYF.

The CDR3 reads CASSERAESGYTF. The sequenced CDR3 bases are TGTGCCAGCAGTGAGAGAGCGGAGAGTGGC. The chain recombines TRBV2 with TRBJ1-2; D not certain. The read stops 3 residues short of the end of the CDR3; the missing end is completed from the germline J gene. CDR1 is SNHLY and CDR2 is FYNNEI in the germline V gene. V dropped 3 bases and J dropped 7 bases, with 12 bases sitting between them. The CDR3 extends over 13 amino acids.

This clone was seen repeatedly, ten times or more. The read ends 3 residues shy of where the CDR3 ends; the end is completed using the germline J gene. The V call is TRBV19, the J call TRBJ2-5; possible D gene TRBD1, 5 bases. Germline V gives CDR1 LNHDA, CDR2 SQIVND (reference sequence). The ends were cut back, 6 bases at V and 1 base at J, with 12 bases in the middle. CDR3 length equals 14 residues. Incomplete CDR3 DNA: TGTGCCAGTAGGCCGGACACCACCCAAGAGACC. Protein sequence: CASRPDTTQET. The full CDR3 protein reads CASRPDTTQETQYF.

Many counts were recorded for this clone. The CDR3 loop reads CASSPRQGSQPQHF. The CDR3 bases that were read are TGTGCCAGTAGTCCCCGACAGGGGAGTCAGCCC. V is TRBV19 and J is TRBJ1-5, with 8 bases fitting TRBD1. The read comes to an end 3 residues before the CDR3 does, leaving the germline J gene to fill in the end. From germline, CDR1 is LNHDA and CDR2 SQIVND (reference sequence). The junction had 6 bases not matched to a gene; V was cut back by 5 bases and J by 6 bases. This CDR3 is 14 amino acids long.

This clone was counted many times. The observed sequence ends 3 residues before the CDR3 terminus, with the missing tail filled in from the germline J gene. V gene TRBV19 combines with J gene TRBJ1-1; D might be TRBD1 (5 bases). Germline V CDR1 and CDR2: LNHDA, SQIVND (reference sequence). The CDR3 totals 14 residues. The V end was cut by 2 bases, the J end by 5 bases, with 12 bases between. CDR3 in amino acids: CASSIRGFGTEAFF. CDR3 DNA, as far as it was read: TGTGCCAGTAGTATACGGGGGTTTGGGACTGAA.

This clone occurred many times. The junction departs from the called germline gene at one end, perhaps through a read error. Read sequence stops 3 residues before the CDR3 end, and the germline J gene provides the missing end. This sample includes further DNA sequences coding for the same CDR3. The chain links TRBV2 to TRBJ2-3; 9 nucleotides match TRBD1. The CDR3 has 14 amino acids. The germline V gene has CDR1 SNHLY and CDR2 FYNNEI. Incomplete CDR3 DNA: TGTGCTAGCACTTGGGACAGGGGCACAGATACG. Protein product: CASTWDRGTDT. In full, the CDR3 is CASTWDRGTDTQYF.

This clone was counted ten times or more. The missing CDR3 end, 3 residues past where the read stops, is filled in from the germline J gene. The chain carries TRBV20-1 and TRBJ2-7; 8 positions match TRBD1. V trimming: 3 bases; J trimming: 3 bases; junction bases outside the gene matches: 4. CDR1 and CDR2 (germline): DFQATT, SNEGSKA (reference sequence). The CDR3 extends over 13 amino acids. The chain's CDR3 is CSARDRVGYEQYF. The sequenced CDR3 bases are TGCAGTGCTAGGGACAGGGTGGGCTACGAG.

This clone occurred many times. The read terminates 3 residues ahead of where the CDR3 ends, so the germline J gene completes it. The J gene is TRBJ2-3, the V gene TRBV12-3 or TRBV12-4; 12 bases are shared with TRBD2. The CDR3 contains 15 residues. Losses at the gene ends were 3 bases for V and 6 bases for J; bases not matched to a gene: 4. Partial CDR3 DNA: TGTGCCAGCAGTTTCTCTAGCGGGAGGGCGGATACG. It encodes CASSFSSGRADT. In full, the CDR3 is CASSFSSGRADTQYF.

This clone was recorded many times. The CDR3 end lies 3 residues beyond the end of the read and is filled in from the germline J gene. This chain uses TRBV10-3 with TRBJ1-5; the D gene is possibly TRBD1 (6 bases). The ends were cut back, 5 bases at V and 1 base at J, with 12 bases in the middle. Germline V gene data show CDR1 as ENHRY and CDR2 as SYGVKD. The CDR3 is made up of 15 amino acids. This chain's CDR3 is CAISFLQGSNQPQHF. The sequenced CDR3 bases are TGTGCCATCAGTTTTCTACAGGGAAGCAATCAGCCC.

To note about this clone: The read falls 3 residues short of the CDR3 end, and the missing part is taken from the germline J gene. The rearrangement joins TRBV2 to TRBJ2-7; D is possibly TRBD2 (6 bases). CDR1 is SNHLY and CDR2 is FYNNEI in the germline V gene. V was shortened by 3 bases and J by 0 bases, with 12 bases between the two germline ends. The length of the CDR3 is 15 residues. The covered CDR3 bases are TGTGCCAGCAGTGAGGTCCTAGCGAGCTCCTACGAG. Its translation: CASSEVLASSYE. The whole CDR3 sequence reads CASSEVLASSYEQYF.

This clone has at least ten counts. Read coverage stops 3 residues before the CDR3 terminus; the germline J gene supplies the remainder. The rearrangement links TRBV11-2 to TRBJ2-3; D is unresolved. The length of the CDR3 is 15 residues. V lost 0 bases and J lost 2, with 9 bases in between. The germline CDR1 and CDR2 sequences are SGHAT and FQNNGV. The CDR3 DNA, read in part, is TGTGCCAGCAGCTTAGAAGCTACTGTCACAGATACG. As protein: CASSLEATVTDT. The whole CDR3 sequence reads CASSLEATVTDTQYF.

This clone was seen only a few times. From the germline J gene comes the end of the CDR3, since the read stops 3 residues before it. The gene calls are TRBV6-2 or TRBV6-3 and TRBJ1-2; D is uncertain. The CDR3 sequence is 13 residues long. Between the trimmed V and J ends, which lost 0 bases and 3 bases, there was a span of 5 bases. CDR1 MNHEY and CDR2 SVGEGT come from the germline V gene. The CDR3 sequence is CASSYSRDYGYTF. CDR3 DNA (partial): TGTGCCAGCAGTTACTCGCGCGACTATGGC.

On this clone: The read terminates 3 residues ahead of where the CDR3 ends, so the germline J gene completes it. The V call is TRBV10-1, the J call TRBJ2-5; 7 positions match TRBD1. The CDR3 has 16 amino acids. V dropped 1 base and J dropped 1; count of bases not matched to a gene: 6. Germline V gene sequence: CDR1 WNHNN, CDR2 SYGVQD (reference sequence). Partial CDR3 DNA: TGCGCCAGCAGTGAGTTCGGACAGGAGGTCCAAGAGACC. Translating it yields CASSEFGQEVQET. The full CDR3 is CASSEFGQEVQETQYF.

This clone was seen at least ten times. The CDR3 extends 3 residues past the end of the read, so its final part is completed from the germline J gene. The chain links TRBV18 to TRBJ2-7; 11 positions agree with TRBD1. V lost 3 bases and J lost 2; bases outside the gene matches: 12. The CDR3 contains 18 residues. Germline assignment: CDR1 KGHSH and CDR2 LQKENI. Incomplete CDR3 DNA: TGTGCCAGCTCACCCTGGGACAGGGGGTCCGGGAGGACCTACGAG. The encoded protein is CASSPWDRGSGRTYE. The full CDR3 reads CASSPWDRGSGRTYEQYF.

This clone was found many times. The CDR3 extends 3 residues past the end of the read, so its final part is completed from the germline J gene. The chain carries TRBV20-1 and TRBJ2-5; perhaps TRBD1 as D (6 bases). The ends were cut back, 6 bases at V and 4 bases at J, with 21 bases in the middle. The CDR3 has 15 amino acids. Germline V CDR1 and CDR2: DFQATT, SNEGSKA (reference sequence). CDR3 DNA (partial): TGCAGTGCCTACCTCCCCCGGACAGCCCTAGAGACC. This gives the protein CSAYLPRTALET. The whole CDR3 protein is CSAYLPRTALETQYF.

In its sample, this clone was seen many times. The part of the CDR3 DNA that was read is TGTGCCAGCTCCCGAGCCGGACAGAACTATGGC. Its protein is CASSRAGQNYG. The whole CDR3 sequence is CASSRAGQNYGYTF. This chain joins TRBV28 and TRBJ1-2; D may be TRBD1 (6 bases). The read halts 3 residues ahead of the CDR3 end, with the missing end drawn from the germline J gene. The germline gives CDR1 MDHEN, CDR2 SYDVKM. V lost 8 bases, J lost 2 bases, and 15 bases lay in between. The CDR3 runs 14 residues.

This clone was counted at least ten times. Sequencing ends 3 residues short of the CDR3 end; the germline J gene provides the rest. V is TRBV18 and J is TRBJ1-1; no definite D call. Trimming cost V 3 bases and J 1 base, with 9 bases left between them. CDR1 KGHSH and CDR2 LQKENI come from the germline V gene. CDR3 length: 14 amino acids. CDR3 sequence reads: CASSPVNGNTEAFF. The CDR3 DNA, read in part, is TGTGCCAGCTCACCGGTGAACGGGAACACTGAA.

Many counts were recorded for this clone. Read data end 3 residues before the CDR3 end; the end is taken from the germline J gene. V is TRBV19 and J is TRBJ1-2, with 7 bases that match TRBD1. Trimming removed 9 bases from V and 7 bases from J; junction bases left unmatched: 11. Germline lookup yields CDR1 LNHDA and CDR2 SQIVND (reference sequence). The CDR3 is 13 residues long. The sequenced CDR3 bases are TGTGCCAGCGCATTGACAGGGAGGTCTGGC. This codes for CASALTGRSG. The whole CDR3 region reads CASALTGRSGYTF.